This T cell receptor beta chain originates from a study of T cell changes during pregnancy in multiple sclerosis. Some clones are missing from TCRdb's copy, which holds only in-frame ones; the method was immunoSEQ multiplex PCR. There are 90,000 to 100,000 clones in the sample; roughly 90% occur only once, and about 1.5% lies in the top ten. Trimming took 3 bases from V and 7 from J; bases not matched to a gene: 12. CDR3 size: 16 residues. Germline V gene sequence: CDR1 LNHNV, CDR2 YYDKDF (reference sequence). Material: peripheral blood, obtained in the first trimester of pregnancy. The clonotype comes from a female donor with multiple sclerosis, enrolled in a pregnancy study. The V and J genes are TRBV15 and TRBJ2-1, with TRBD2 matching over 7 bases. In nucleotides, the CDR3 is TGTGCCACCAGCAGGGACCTTTTGGGGGGGTCAAATGAGCAGTTCTTC. This gives the protein CATSRDLLGGSNEQFF.